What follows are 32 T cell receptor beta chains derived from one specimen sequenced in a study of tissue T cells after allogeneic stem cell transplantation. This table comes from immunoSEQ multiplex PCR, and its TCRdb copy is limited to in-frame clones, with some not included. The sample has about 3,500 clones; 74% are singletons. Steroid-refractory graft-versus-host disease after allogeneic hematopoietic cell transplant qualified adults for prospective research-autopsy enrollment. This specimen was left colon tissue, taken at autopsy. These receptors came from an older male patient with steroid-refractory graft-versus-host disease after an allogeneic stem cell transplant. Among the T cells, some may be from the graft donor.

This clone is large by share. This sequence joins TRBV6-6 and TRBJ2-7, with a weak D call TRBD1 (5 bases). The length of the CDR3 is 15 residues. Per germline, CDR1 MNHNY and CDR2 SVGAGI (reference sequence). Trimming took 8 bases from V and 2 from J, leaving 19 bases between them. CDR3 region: CASGQGLLETYEQYF. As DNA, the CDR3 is TGTGCCAGCGGCCAGGGCCTCTTGGAGACCTACGAGCAGTACTTC.

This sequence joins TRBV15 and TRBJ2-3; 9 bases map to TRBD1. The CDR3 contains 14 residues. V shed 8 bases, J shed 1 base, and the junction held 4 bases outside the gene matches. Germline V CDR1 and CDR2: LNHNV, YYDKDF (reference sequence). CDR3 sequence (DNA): TGTGCCACCCGACGGACAGGGGGCACAGATACGCAGTATTTT. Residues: CATRRTGGTDTQYF.

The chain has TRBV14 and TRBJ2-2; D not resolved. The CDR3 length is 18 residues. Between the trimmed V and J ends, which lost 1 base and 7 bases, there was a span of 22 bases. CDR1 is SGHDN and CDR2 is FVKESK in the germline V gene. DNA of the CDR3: TGTGCCAGCAGCCAAGTTGTTCGGTCACGGTTGAGGAGCGGGGAGCTGTTTTTT. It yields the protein CASSQVVRSRLRSGELFF.

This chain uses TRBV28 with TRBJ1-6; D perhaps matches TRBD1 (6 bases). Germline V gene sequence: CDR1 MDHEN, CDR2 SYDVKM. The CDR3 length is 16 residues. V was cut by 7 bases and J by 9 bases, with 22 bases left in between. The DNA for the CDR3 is TGTGCCAGCACCCACAGATACCTGGGGGCCGGTTCACCCCTCCACTTT. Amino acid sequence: CASTHRYLGAGSPLHF.

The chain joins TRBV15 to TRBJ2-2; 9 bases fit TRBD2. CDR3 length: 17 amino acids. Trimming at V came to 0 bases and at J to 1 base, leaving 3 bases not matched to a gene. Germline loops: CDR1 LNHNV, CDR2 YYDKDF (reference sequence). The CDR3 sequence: CATSRDRLAENTGELFF. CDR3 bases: TGTGCCACCAGCAGAGACAGACTAGCGGAGAACACCGGGGAGCTGTTTTTT.

CDR3 protein: CAWRVTANTGELFF. DNA of the CDR3: TGTGCCTGGAGGGTGACAGCGAACACCGGGGAGCTGTTTTTT. The rearrangement joins TRBV30 to TRBJ2-2, with D maybe TRBD1 (5 bases). CDR1 is GTSNPN, CDR2 SVGIG, per germline (reference sequence). The length of the CDR3 is 14 residues. The V gene lost 3 bases and the J gene lost 0 bases, with 8 bases spanning the gap.

The CDR3 protein is CASSGRGEKYF. CDR3 DNA: TGTGCCAGCAGCGGTCGCGGTGAAAAGTACTTC. This chain links TRBV5-4 with TRBJ2-7; D call uncertain. Germline V gene data show CDR1 as SGHNT and CDR2 as YYREEE (reference sequence). The CDR3 has 11 amino acids. V lost 4 bases to trimming and J lost 11 bases, with 13 bases between them.

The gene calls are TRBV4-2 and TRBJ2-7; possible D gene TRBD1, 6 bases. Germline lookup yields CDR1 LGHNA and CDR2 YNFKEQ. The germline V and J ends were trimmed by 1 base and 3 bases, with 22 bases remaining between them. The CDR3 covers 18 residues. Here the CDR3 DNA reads TGTGCCAGCAGCCAAGGGGAAGGGGGTTCAAAGGAGATCTACGAGCAGTACTTC. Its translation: CASSQGEGGSKEIYEQYF.

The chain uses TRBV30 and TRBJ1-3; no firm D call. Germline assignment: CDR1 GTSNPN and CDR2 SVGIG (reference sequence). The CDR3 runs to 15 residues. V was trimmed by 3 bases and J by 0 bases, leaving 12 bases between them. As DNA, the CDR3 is TGTGCCTGGAGGCGACTGTCCCACTCTGGAAACACCATATATTTT. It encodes CAWRRLSHSGNTIYF.

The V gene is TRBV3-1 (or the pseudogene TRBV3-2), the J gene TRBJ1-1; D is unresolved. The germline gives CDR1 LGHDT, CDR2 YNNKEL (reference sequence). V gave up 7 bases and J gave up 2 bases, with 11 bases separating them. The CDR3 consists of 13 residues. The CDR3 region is CASTRQVNTEAFF. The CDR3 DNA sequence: TGTGCCAGCACCCGCCAGGTTAACACTGAAGCTTTCTTT.

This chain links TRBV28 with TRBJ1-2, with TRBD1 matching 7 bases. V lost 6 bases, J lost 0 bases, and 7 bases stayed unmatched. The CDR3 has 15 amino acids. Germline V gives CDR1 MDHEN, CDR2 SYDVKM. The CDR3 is CASRPAGTANYGYTF. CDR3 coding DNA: TGTGCCAGCAGGCCAGCCGGGACAGCTAACTATGGCTACACCTTC.

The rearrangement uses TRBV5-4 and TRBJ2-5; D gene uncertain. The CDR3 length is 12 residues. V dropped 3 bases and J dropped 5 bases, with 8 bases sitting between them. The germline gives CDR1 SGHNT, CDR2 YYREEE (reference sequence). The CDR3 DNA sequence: TGTGCCAGCAGCTCTGAACGGGAGACCCAGTACTTC. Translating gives CASSSERETQYF.

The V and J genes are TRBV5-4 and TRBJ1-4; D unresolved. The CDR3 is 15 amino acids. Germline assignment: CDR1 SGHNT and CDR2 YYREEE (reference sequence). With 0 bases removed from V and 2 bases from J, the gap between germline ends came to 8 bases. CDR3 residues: CASSLAAATNEKLFF. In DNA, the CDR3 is TGTGCCAGCAGCTTGGCCGCAGCCACTAATGAAAAACTGTTTTTT.

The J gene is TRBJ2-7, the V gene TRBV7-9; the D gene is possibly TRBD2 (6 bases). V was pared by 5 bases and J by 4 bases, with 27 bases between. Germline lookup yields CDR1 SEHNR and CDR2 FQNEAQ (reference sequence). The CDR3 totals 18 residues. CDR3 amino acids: CASSHTGGRAASEYEQYF. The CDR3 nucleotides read TGTGCCAGCAGCCATACCGGGGGTCGGGCGGCCTCGGAGTACGAGCAGTACTTC.

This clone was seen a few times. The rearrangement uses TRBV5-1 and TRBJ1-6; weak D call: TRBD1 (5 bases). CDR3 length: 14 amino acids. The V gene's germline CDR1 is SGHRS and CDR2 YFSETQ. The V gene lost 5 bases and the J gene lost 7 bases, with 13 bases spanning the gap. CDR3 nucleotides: TGCGCCAGCAGAGAGACAGCCACAAATTCACCCCTCCACTTT. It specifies CASRETATNSPLHF.

The CDR3 loop reads CASSFYSGRDEKLFF. As DNA, the CDR3 is TGTGCCAGCAGCTTTTATTCGGGACGGGACGAAAAACTGTTTTTT. The rearrangement uses TRBV7-2 and TRBJ1-4; maybe TRBD1 (5 bases). Germline V gives CDR1 SGHTA, CDR2 FQGNSA. CDR3 length: 15 residues. Trimming shortened V by 3 bases and J by 8 bases, and 16 bases separated the two germline ends.

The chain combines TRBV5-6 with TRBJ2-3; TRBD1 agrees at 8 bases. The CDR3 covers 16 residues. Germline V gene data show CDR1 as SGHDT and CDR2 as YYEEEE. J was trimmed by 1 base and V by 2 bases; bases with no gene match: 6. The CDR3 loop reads CASSLDRGGGTDTQYF. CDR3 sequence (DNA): TGTGCCAGCAGCTTAGACAGGGGCGGGGGCACAGATACGCAGTATTTT.

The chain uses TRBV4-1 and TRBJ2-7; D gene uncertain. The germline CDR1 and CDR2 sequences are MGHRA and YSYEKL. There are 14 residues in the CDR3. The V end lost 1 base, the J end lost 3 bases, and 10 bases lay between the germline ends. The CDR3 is CASSQVQSDYEQYF. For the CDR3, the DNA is TGCGCCAGCAGCCAAGTTCAGTCAGACTACGAGCAGTACTTC.

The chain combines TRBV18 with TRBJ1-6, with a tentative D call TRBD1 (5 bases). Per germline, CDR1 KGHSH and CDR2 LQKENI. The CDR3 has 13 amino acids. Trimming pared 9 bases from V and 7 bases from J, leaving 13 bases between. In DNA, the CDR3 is TGTGCCAGTAAGGGGACGGAAAATTCACCCCTCCACTTT. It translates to CASKGTENSPLHF.

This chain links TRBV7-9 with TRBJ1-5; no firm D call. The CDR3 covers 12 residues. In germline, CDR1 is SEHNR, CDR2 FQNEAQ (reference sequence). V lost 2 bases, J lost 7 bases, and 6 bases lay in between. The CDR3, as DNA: TGTGCCAGCAGCTTATTGGGCCAGCCCCAGCATTTT. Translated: CASSLLGQPQHF.

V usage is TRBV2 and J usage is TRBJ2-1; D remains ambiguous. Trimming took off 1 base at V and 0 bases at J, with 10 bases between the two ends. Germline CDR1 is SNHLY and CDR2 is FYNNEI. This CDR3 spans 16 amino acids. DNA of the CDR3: TGTGCCAGCAGTGAAGTAAGCTTGAGCTCCTACAATGAGCAGTTCTTC. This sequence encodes CASSEVSLSSYNEQFF. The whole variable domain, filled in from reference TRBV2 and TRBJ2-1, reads EPEVTQTPSHQVTQMGQEVILRCVPISNHLYFYWYRQILGQKVEFLVSFYNNEISEKSEIFDDQFSVERPDGSNFTLKIRSTKLEDSAMYFCASSEVSLSSYNEQFFGPGTRLTVL.

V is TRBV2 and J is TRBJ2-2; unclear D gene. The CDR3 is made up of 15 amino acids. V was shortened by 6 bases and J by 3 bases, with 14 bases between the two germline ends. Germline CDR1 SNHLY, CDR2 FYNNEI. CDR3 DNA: TGTGCCAGCAGACCCCAATTAGGAGACACCGGGGAGCTGTTTTTT. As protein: CASRPQLGDTGELFF.

As DNA, the CDR3 is TGTGCCAGCAGTGTCGAGGGAGATAATGAAAAACTGTTTTTT. Protein: CASSVEGDNEKLFF. The chain recombines TRBV2 with TRBJ1-4; D uncertain. The CDR3 is made up of 14 amino acids. Germline V gene lookup returns CDR1 SNHLY and CDR2 FYNNEI. V lost 4 bases, J lost 4 bases, and 10 bases lay in between. The full variable domain, with the rest looked up from reference TRBV2 and TRBJ1-4, is EPEVTQTPSHQVTQMGQEVILRCVPISNHLYFYWYRQILGQKVEFLVSFYNNEISEKSEIFDDQFSVERPDGSNFTLKIRSTKLEDSAMYFCASSVEGDNEKLFFGSGTQLSVL.

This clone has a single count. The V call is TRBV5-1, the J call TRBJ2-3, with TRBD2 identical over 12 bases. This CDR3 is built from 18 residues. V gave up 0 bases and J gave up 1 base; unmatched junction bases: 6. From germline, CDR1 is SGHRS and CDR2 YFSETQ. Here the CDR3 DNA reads TGCGCCAGCAGCTTGGCCCGACTAGCGGGGGTGGGCACAGATACGCAGTATTTT. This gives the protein CASSLARLAGVGTDTQYF.

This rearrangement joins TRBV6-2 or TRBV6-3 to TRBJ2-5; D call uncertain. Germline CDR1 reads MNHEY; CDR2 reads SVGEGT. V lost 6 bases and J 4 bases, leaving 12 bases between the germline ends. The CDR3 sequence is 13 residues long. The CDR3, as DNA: TGTGCCAGCAGCTTCCAAGCAGGAGAGACCCAGTACTTC. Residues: CASSFQAGETQYF.

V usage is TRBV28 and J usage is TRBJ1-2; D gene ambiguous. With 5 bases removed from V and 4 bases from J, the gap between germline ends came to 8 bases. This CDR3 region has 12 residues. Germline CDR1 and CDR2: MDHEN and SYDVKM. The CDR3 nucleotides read TGTGCCAGCAGTCCACAGTCCTATGGCTACACCTTC. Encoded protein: CASSPQSYGYTF.

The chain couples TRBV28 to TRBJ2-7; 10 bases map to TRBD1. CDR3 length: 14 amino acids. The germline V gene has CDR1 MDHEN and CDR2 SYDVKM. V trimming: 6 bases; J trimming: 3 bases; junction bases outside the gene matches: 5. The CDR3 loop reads CASSETGGLYEQYF. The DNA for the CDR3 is TGTGCCAGCAGCGAGACAGGGGGCCTCTACGAGCAGTACTTC.

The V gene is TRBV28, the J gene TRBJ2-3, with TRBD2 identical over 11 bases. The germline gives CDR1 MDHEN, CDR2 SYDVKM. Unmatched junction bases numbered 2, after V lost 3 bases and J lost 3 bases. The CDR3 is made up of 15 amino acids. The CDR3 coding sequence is TGTGCCAGCAGTTTCACTAGCGGGGGTACAGATACGCAGTATTTT. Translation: CASSFTSGGTDTQYF.

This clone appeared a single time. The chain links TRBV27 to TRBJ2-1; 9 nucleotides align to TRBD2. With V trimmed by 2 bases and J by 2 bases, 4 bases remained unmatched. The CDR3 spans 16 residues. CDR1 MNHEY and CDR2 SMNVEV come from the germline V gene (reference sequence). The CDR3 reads CASSLRASGAYNEQFF. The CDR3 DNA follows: TGTGCCAGCAGTTTACGGGCTAGCGGGGCCTACAATGAGCAGTTCTTC.

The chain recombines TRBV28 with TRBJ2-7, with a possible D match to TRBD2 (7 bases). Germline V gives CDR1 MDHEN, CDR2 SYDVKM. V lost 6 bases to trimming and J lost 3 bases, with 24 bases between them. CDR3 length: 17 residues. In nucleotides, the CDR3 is TGTGCCAGCAGCCCCACAGGGTCGAGCGGGGAACTCTACGAGCAGTACTTC. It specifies CASSPTGSSGELYEQYF.

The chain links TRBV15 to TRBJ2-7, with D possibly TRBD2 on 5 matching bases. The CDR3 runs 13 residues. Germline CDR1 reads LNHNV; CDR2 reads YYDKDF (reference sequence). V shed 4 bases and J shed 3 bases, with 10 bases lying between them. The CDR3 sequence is CATSTGSNYEQYF. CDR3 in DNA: TGTGCCACCAGCACGGGGTCCAACTACGAGCAGTACTTC.

The CDR3: CASKKDFPQETQYF. The CDR3 nucleotides are TGTGCCAGCAAAAAGGACTTTCCCCAAGAGACCCAGTACTTC. The J gene is TRBJ2-5, the V gene TRBV7-2; D is possibly TRBD2 (5 bases). V lost 7 bases to trimming and J lost 1 base, with 13 bases between them. CDR1 SGHTA and CDR2 FQGNSA come from the germline V gene. The CDR3 spans 14 residues.